This T cell receptor beta chain was captured by sequencing in a study of T-cell reconstitution after alpha-beta-depleted transplantation in children. Study-level points and caveats: Certain patients had high TCRbeta diversity at day 60, and it came from recipient T cells and thymic progenitors that survived. Reportedly, roughly two months post-transplant, alpha-beta T cells arose from several hundred expanded graft clones. At one year after transplant, newly produced T cells mostly accounted for T-cell counts and diversity.

Trimming cost V 4 bases and J 5 bases; bases outside gene matches: 9. The CDR3 spans 17 residues. Germline CDR1 reads MNHEY; CDR2 reads SVGAGI. A TCRbeta library incorporating unique molecular identifiers was prepared. TCRdb fed the PCR reads into MiXCR, producing one record per CDR3 protein. This sample yields some 220,000 distinct CDR3 sequences, of which roughly 11% are seen a single time; approximately 28% belongs to the top ten. At least ten counts were recorded for this clonotype. Its antigen remains unidentified. Specimen: PBMCs, collected before TCRalphabeta/CD19-depleted stem cell transplant. This receptor was obtained from a child younger than two with acute myeloid leukemia, due to receive a stem cell transplant. This sequence joins TRBV6-5 and TRBJ1-6, with 9 bases that match TRBD1. CDR3 protein: CASSSHLGTGNNSPLHF. The CDR3 DNA sequence: TGTGCCAGCAGTTCACACCTCGGGACAGGGAATAATTCACCCCTCCACTTT.